The entry below describes one T cell receptor beta chain. The antigen is undetermined. V was shortened by 2 bases and J by 0 bases, with 8 bases between the two germline ends. The CDR3 consists of 15 residues. Germline V gene lookup returns CDR1 SGHVS and CDR2 FQNEAQ. All sorted populations exceeded 95% purity. Every bit of the isolated RNA underwent reverse transcription, so sequencing read expressed TCRB transcripts. The repertoire was sequenced with immunoSEQ multiplex PCR; TCRdb's copy has only in-frame clones and lacks some. The data show 40,000 to 60,000 clones, with 50% to 75% seen just once and 0.29% held by the top ten. This sample is part of a study of beta chain features in type 1 diabetes. About the research overall: When patients were set against healthy donors, age, gender and cell yields were similar.

General study findings and limits: When Type 1 diabetes patients were examined, their TCRB CDR3s proved moderately but significantly shorter in all four CD4+ subsets. Relative to healthy donors, patients appeared to have naive, central memory and Treg TCRB repertoires that were more similar.

Source material: stem cell memory CD4+ T cells from blood. The rearrangement uses TRBV7-8 and TRBJ1-3; D call uncertain. The TCR originated in a woman in her thirties with type 1 diabetes. The chain's CDR3 is CASSLLVLSGNTIYF. The CDR3 DNA is TGTGCCAGCAGCTTATTAGTTCTCTCTGGAAACACCATATATTTT. Drawing the rest from reference TRBV7-8 and TRBJ1-3, the complete variable domain is GAGVSQSPRYKVAKRGQDVALRCDPISGHVSLFWYQQALGQGPEFLTYFQNEAQLDKSGLPSDRFFAERPEGSVSTLKIQRTQQEDSAVYLCASSLLVLSGNTIYFGEGSWLTVV.